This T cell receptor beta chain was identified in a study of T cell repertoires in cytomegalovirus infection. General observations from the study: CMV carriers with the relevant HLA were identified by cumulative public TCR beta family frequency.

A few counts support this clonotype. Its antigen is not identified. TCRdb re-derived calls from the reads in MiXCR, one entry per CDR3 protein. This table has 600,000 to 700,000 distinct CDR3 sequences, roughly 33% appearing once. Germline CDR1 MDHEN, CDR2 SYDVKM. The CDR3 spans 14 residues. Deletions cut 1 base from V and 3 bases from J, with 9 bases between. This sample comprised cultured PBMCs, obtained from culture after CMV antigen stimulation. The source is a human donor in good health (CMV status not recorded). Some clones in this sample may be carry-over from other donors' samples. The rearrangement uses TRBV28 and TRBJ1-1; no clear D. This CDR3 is CASSLLGSYTEAFF. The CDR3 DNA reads TGTGCCAGCAGTTTATTGGGCAGCTACACTGAAGCTTTCTTT. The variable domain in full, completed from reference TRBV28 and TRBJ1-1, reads DVKVTQSSRYLVKRTGEKVFLECVQDMDHENMFWYRQDPGLGLRLIYFSYDVKMKEKGDIPEGYSVSREKKERFSLILESASTNQTSMYLCASSLLGSYTEAFFGQGTRLTVV.